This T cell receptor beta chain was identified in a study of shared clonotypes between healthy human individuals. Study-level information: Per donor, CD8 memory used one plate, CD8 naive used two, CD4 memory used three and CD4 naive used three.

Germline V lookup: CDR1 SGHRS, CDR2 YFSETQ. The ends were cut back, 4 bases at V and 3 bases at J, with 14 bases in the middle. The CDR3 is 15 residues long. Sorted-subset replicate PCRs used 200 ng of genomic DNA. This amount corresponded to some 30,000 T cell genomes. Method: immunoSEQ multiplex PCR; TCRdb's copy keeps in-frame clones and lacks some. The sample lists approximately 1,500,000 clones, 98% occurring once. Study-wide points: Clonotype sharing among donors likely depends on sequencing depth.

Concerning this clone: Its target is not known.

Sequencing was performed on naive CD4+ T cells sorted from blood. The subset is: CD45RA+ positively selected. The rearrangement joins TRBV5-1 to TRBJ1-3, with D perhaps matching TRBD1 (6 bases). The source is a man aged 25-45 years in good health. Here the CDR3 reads CASSLAGGRGNTIYF. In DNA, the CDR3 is TGCGCCAGCAGCCTGGCGGGGGGGCGTGGAAACACCATATATTTT.